These T cell receptor beta chains were read from a single sample in a study of identical twins. TCRdb re-called the 5' RACE reads through MiXCR, storing one row per CDR3 protein. The data show 1.5 million to 2 million distinct CDR3 sequences, less than 40% seen once. Specimen: cord blood. All receptors derive from a newborn girl in good health. The CDR3 runs from the conserved cysteine through the conserved F or W. A D gene is named only where the DNA matches it firmly. Clone size is given for some rows only: seen once, a few or many times, or a class if the clone is expanded.

v_gene,d_gene,abundance,j_gene,CDR3aa,CDR3nt
TRBV20-1,TRBD2,.,TRBJ2-1,CSGRAGGYNEQFF,TGCAGTGGAAGGGCGGGAGGCTACAATGAGCAGTTCTTC
TRBV7-9,.,.,TRBJ1-4,CASSLGVGGSEKLFF,TGTGCCAGCAGCTTAGGGGTAGGGGGGAGTGAAAAACTGTTTTTT
TRBV7-2,.,few,TRBJ2-3,CASSSLIRTADTQYF,TGTGCCAGCAGCTCCCTGATTCGCACGGCAGATACGCAGTATTTT
TRBV3-1,TRBD2,.,TRBJ2-6,CASSPTSGRINSGANVLTF,TGTGCCAGCAGCCCAACTAGCGGGAGGATTAACTCTGGGGCCAACGTCCTGACTTTC
TRBV24-1,.,.,TRBJ2-7,CATSDLLGSYNEQYF,TGTGCCACCAGTGATTTACTTGGGAGCTACAATGAGCAGTACTTC
TRBV21-1,.,.,TRBJ2-1,CASSKRDRGPWDEQFF,TGTGCCAGCAGCAAACGCGACAGGGGCCCTTGGGATGAGCAGTTCTTC
TRBV21-1,.,.,TRBJ2-2,CASSKKTSGGAGGELFF,TGTGCCAGCAGCAAAAAGACTAGCGGGGGGGCTGGAGGGGAGCTGTTTTTT
TRBV10-3,.,.,TRBJ1-2,CAISDGGPYGYTF,TGTGCCATCAGTGACGGGGGCCCCTATGGCTACACCTTC
TRBV6-5,TRBD1,.,TRBJ1-5,CASSYSRQGGNQPQHF,TGTGCCAGCAGTTACTCGAGGCAGGGGGGCAATCAGCCCCAGCATTTT
TRBV19,.,.,TRBJ2-7,CASAYYNEQYF,TGTGCCAGCGCCTACTACAATGAGCAGTACTTC
TRBV27,TRBD1,.,TRBJ1-5,CASSFGWTGEQPQHF,TGTGCCAGCAGTTTCGGATGGACAGGGGAGCAGCCCCAGCATTTT
TRBV10-3,.,.,TRBJ1-5,CAISEGANNQPQHF,TGTGCCATCAGTGAGGGGGCCAATAATCAGCCCCAGCATTTT
TRBV7-6,.,.,TRBJ1-1,CASSLANREVTEAFF,TGTGCCAGCAGCTTAGCTAACAGGGAGGTCACTGAAGCTTTCTTT
TRBV20-1,TRBD2,.,TRBJ2-3,CSARDLAGVTDTQYF,TGCAGTGCTAGAGATCTAGCGGGAGTTACAGATACGCAGTATTTT
TRBV2,.,.,TRBJ2-7,CAGRASGYNEQYF,TGTGCCGGGCGAGCCTCCGGGTACAATGAGCAGTACTTC
TRBV2,TRBD1,many,TRBJ2-3,CASPDRVTDTQYF,TGTGCCAGCCCAGACAGGGTTACAGATACGCAGTATTTT
TRBV2,.,.,TRBJ2-7,CASTGLRTYEQYF,TGTGCCAGCACAGGGCTGAGGACCTACGAGCAGTACTTC
TRBV2,.,.,TRBJ2-1,CASSGGAGPTGEQFF,TGTGCCAGCAGTGGAGGGGCGGGGCCAACGGGTGAGCAGTTCTTC
TRBV9,TRBD2,few,TRBJ2-1,CASSVVGAGVYNEQFF,TGTGCCAGCAGCGTAGTTGGAGCGGGAGTCTACAATGAGCAGTTCTTC
TRBV27,.,once,TRBJ1-1,CASPKVGAHWTEAFF,TGTGCCAGCCCAAAAGTGGGGGCCCATTGGACTGAAGCTTTCTTT
TRBV10-3,.,.,TRBJ2-7,CAISGYGTGRYNEQYF,TGTGCCATCAGTGGGTACGGGACGGGTCGTTACAATGAGCAGTACTTC
TRBV11-2,TRBD2,.,TRBJ2-7,CASSLDPAGSYNEQYF,TGTGCCAGCAGCTTAGATCCAGCGGGATCCTACAATGAGCAGTACTTC
TRBV4-1,TRBD1,once,TRBJ2-7,CASCRQGEQYF,TGCGCCAGCTGCCGACAGGGCGAGCAGTACTTC
TRBV19,TRBD2,.,TRBJ2-7,CASSIGTSGRFYEQYF,TGTGCCAGTAGTATCGGGACTAGCGGGAGGTTCTACGAGCAGTACTTC
TRBV29-1,.,.,TRBJ2-7,CSVLREGPYEQYF,TGCAGCGTTCTAAGAGAGGGCCCCTACGAGCAGTACTTC
TRBV4-2,.,.,TRBJ2-1,CASSSPLHYQGNEQFF,TGTGCCAGCAGCTCCCCCCTTCACTACCAGGGGAATGAGCAGTTCTTC
TRBV29-1,.,few,TRBJ2-4,CSVGDSKNIQYF,TGCAGCGTCGGGGACTCTAAAAACATTCAGTACTTC
TRBV5-5,.,.,TRBJ2-7,CASSRRIPSYEHYF,TGTGCCAGCAGCCGACGCATCCCTTCCTACGAGCACTACTTC
TRBV5-4,TRBD2,.,TRBJ2-3,CASSLVASGGGDTQYF,TGTGCCAGCAGCTTGGTAGCTAGCGGGGGAGGGGATACGCAGTATTTT
TRBV20-1,TRBD2,.,TRBJ2-1,CSARVSLAGHYNEQFF,TGCAGTGCTAGAGTCTCACTAGCGGGGCACTACAATGAGCAGTTCTTC
TRBV20-1,.,few,TRBJ2-7,CSADQTGRSYEQYF,TGCAGTGCAGACCAGACAGGCCGCTCCTACGAGCAGTACTTC
TRBV25-1,.,many,TRBJ1-2,CASSEGDYGYTF,TGTGCCAGCAGTGAGGGTGACTATGGCTACACCTTC
TRBV12-3/TRBV12-4,.,.,TRBJ2-4,CASNNARDNPRTAKNIQYF,TGTGCCAGCAACAATGCTAGGGACAACCCGAGGACGGCCAAAAACATTCAGTACTTC
TRBV12-3/TRBV12-4,.,.,TRBJ2-3,CASTIPTGPADTQYF,TGTGCCAGCACTATCCCGACAGGTCCCGCGGATACGCAGTATTTT
TRBV19,TRBD1,.,TRBJ2-4,CASSITGGKNIQYF,TGTGCCAGTAGTATTACAGGGGGCAAAAACATTCAGTACTTC
TRBV5-1,TRBD2,few,TRBJ2-1,CASSRTSGGNNEQFF,TGTGCCAGCAGCAGGACTAGCGGGGGTAACAATGAGCAGTTCTTC
TRBV28,TRBD1,.,TRBJ2-7,CASSPWDRFYEQYF,TGTGCCAGCAGTCCCTGGGACAGGTTCTACGAGCAGTACTTC
TRBV6-1,.,.,TRBJ1-6,CASRVELGLGGSPLHF,TGTGCCAGCAGAGTCGAATTGGGCCTAGGAGGTTCACCCCTCCACTTT
TRBV20-1,.,few,TRBJ2-5,CSAPQAGGQETQYF,TGCAGTGCTCCCCAAGCGGGCGGTCAAGAGACCCAGTACTTC
TRBV27,.,.,TRBJ2-5,CASSLGPTRYF,TGTGCCAGCAGTTTAGGCCCAACGCGGTACTTC
TRBV29-1,TRBD2,.,TRBJ2-7,CSARGGEIYEQYF,TGCAGCGCCCGTGGGGGGGAAATCTACGAGCAGTACTTC
TRBV5-1,.,many,TRBJ2-7,CASSSWTDNYEQYF,TGCGCCAGCAGCTCCTGGACAGATAACTACGAGCAGTACTTC
TRBV28,.,few,TRBJ2-1,CASSPGARYNEQFF,TGTGCCAGCAGCCCCGGGGCCCGTTACAATGAGCAGTTCTTC
TRBV7-8,.,.,TRBJ2-3,CATATLAPSTDTQYF,TGTGCCACTGCGACCCTCGCCCCTAGCACAGATACGCAGTATTTT
TRBV25-1,.,few,TRBJ1-2,CASSEVSGTTYGYTF,TGTGCCAGCAGTGAAGTCTCTGGCACCACGTATGGCTACACCTTC
TRBV29-1,.,few,TRBJ2-1,CSVRQSNEQFF,TGCAGCGTTCGGCAAAGCAATGAGCAGTTCTTC
TRBV5-1,TRBD2,.,TRBJ2-5,CASSLSSSGGAVGETQYF,TGCGCCAGCAGCTTGTCCTCTAGCGGGGGGGCCGTAGGAGAGACCCAGTACTTC
TRBV16,.,few,TRBJ2-7,CASSQRPYEQYF,TGTGCCAGCAGCCAACGACCCTACGAGCAGTACTTC
TRBV7-9,.,.,TRBJ1-4,CASSPKGSGEKLFF,TGTGCCAGCAGCCCCAAAGGATCCGGGGAAAAACTGTTTTTT
TRBV13,.,.,TRBJ1-1,CASRPRGVEAFF,TGTGCCAGCAGACCTAGGGGAGTAGAAGCTTTCTTT
TRBV15,.,.,TRBJ2-2,CATSRGDGNTGELFF,TGTGCCACCAGCAGAGGGGACGGTAACACCGGGGAGCTGTTTTTT
TRBV20-1,TRBD2,.,TRBJ2-3,CSAPGTSGRDTQYF,TGCAGTGCTCCTGGGACTAGCGGGAGGGATACGCAGTATTTT
TRBV20-1,.,.,TRBJ2-1,CSAGGSGYNEQFF,TGCAGTGCTGGGGGAAGCGGCTACAATGAGCAGTTCTTC
TRBV20-1,.,once,TRBJ2-5,CSARRAGRYEQYF,TGCAGTGCTAGGAGGGCGGGGAGGTATGAGCAGTACTTC
TRBV7-9,.,.,TRBJ1-2,CASSLEGGRNYGYTF,TGTGCCAGCAGCTTAGAGGGCGGACGGAACTATGGCTACACCTTC